These 7 T cell receptor beta chains came from one sample sequenced in a study of cytomegalovirus exposure and HLA in healthy donors. The PCR was carried out with 60 Vbeta primers and 13 Jbeta primers. Here immunoSEQ multiplex PCR was the method, and the copy in TCRdb shows in-frame clones only, minus some. Of more than 90,000 clones listed, around 76% are singletons. Sequenced sample: PBMCs. The source of these receptors is a human donor in good health.

The CDR3 loop is CASSLGGLAGGTYNEQFF. The CDR3 DNA sequence: TGTGCCAGCAGCTTGGGGGGACTAGCGGGAGGTACCTACAATGAGCAGTTCTTC. This chain joins TRBV5-4 and TRBJ2-1; 15 nucleotides line up with TRBD2. Germline V CDR1 and CDR2: SGHNT, YYREEE (reference sequence). The CDR3 sequence is 18 residues long. The V segment lost 0 bases and the J segment 2 bases; nucleotides outside the gene matches: 3.

This rearrangement joins TRBV7-9 to TRBJ1-1; D is undetermined. The CDR3 extends over 16 amino acids. The germline V and J ends were trimmed by 3 bases and 0 bases, with 14 bases remaining between them. Germline-derived CDR1 and CDR2 are SEHNR and FQNEAQ (reference sequence). The chain's CDR3 is CASSFSFLIMNTEAFF. In nucleotides, the CDR3 is TGTGCCAGCAGCTTTAGTTTCCTGATTATGAACACTGAAGCTTTCTTT.

This clone was detected only a few times. Other nucleotide sequences from this sample produce the same CDR3. The V call is TRBV5-1, the J call TRBJ2-1, with a tentative D call TRBD2 (5 bases). The CDR3 sequence is 13 residues long. V was pared by 0 bases and J by 5 bases, with 6 bases between. Per the germline V gene, CDR1 is SGHRS and CDR2 is YFSETQ. The CDR3 here is CASSLAGNNEQFF. Here the CDR3 DNA reads TGCGCCAGCAGCTTGGCCGGGAACAATGAGCAGTTCTTC.

This clone occurred a few times. The chain carries TRBV6-1 and TRBJ1-5, with D possibly being TRBD1 (5 bases). The V gene's germline CDR1 is MNHNS and CDR2 SASEGT. The CDR3 is 15 residues long. Trimming shortened V by 2 bases and J by 5 bases, and 13 bases separated the two germline ends. The DNA of the CDR3 is TGTGCCAGCAGTGAACAAGGGGCCTCATATCAGCCCCAGCATTTT. It is translated as CASSEQGASYQPQHF.

V and J are TRBV5-5 and TRBJ2-7; D possibly corresponds to TRBD1 (5 bases). The CDR3 has 14 amino acids. V dropped 0 bases and J dropped 4 bases, with 11 bases sitting between them. Germline V gene sequence: CDR1 SGHKS, CDR2 YYEKEE (reference sequence). CDR3 residues: CASSLGQGRYEQYF. CDR3 nucleotides: TGTGCCAGCAGCTTGGGGCAGGGTCGGTACGAGCAGTACTTC.

This clone was seen once. The chain carries TRBV9 and TRBJ1-3, with D perhaps matching TRBD1 (6 bases). Germline CDR1 and CDR2: SGDLS and YYNGEE. This CDR3 has 14 amino acids. V dropped 3 bases and J dropped 3 bases, with 10 bases sitting between them. CDR3 region: CASSGGGIGNTIYF. Here the CDR3 DNA reads TGTGCCAGCAGCGGGGGGGGCATTGGAAACACCATATATTTT.

Written as DNA, the CDR3 is TGTGCCAGCAGCTTGGTCGGACAGGGGGCTAACTATGGCTACACCTTC. Amino acids: CASSLVGQGANYGYTF. V and J are TRBV5-6 and TRBJ1-2, with 10 bases lining up with TRBD1. V gave up 0 bases and J gave up 0 bases; unmatched junction bases: 2. The CDR3 contains 16 residues. Germline V gives CDR1 SGHDT, CDR2 YYEEEE.